This T cell receptor (beta chain) was captured in a study of blood T cell repertoires in COVID-19. CDR1 MNHEY and CDR2 SMNVEV come from the germline V gene (reference sequence). Trimming took off 5 bases at V and 2 bases at J, with 10 bases between the two ends. The CDR3 runs to 13 residues. Original processing notes: Researchers report that nucleated cell counts were estimated from reference gene primer amplification. Here immunoSEQ multiplex PCR was the method, and the copy in TCRdb shows in-frame clones only, minus some. D and trimming come from the DNA, and the V and J calls and clone size come from that table. The sample has a few hundred thousand clones, approximately 91% seen once.

This TCR was sampled from a woman aged 18-29 years who had been exposed to COVID-19. Source material: PBMCs or T cells enriched from blood (not recorded which). V usage is TRBV27 and J usage is TRBJ2-7; D is ambiguous. For the CDR3, the DNA is TGTGCCAGCAGTCAACGAGGTCCCTACGAGCAGTACTTC. This gives the protein CASSQRGPYEQYF.